This T cell receptor (beta chain) was sequenced in a study of shared clonotypes between healthy human individuals. Study-wide context: Those who served as donors were a couple of women and three men between the ages of 18 and 49.

This CDR3 comprises 12 residues. Concerning this clone itself: Its antigen is as yet unknown.

Study observations and caveats: An expected dependence of interdonor clonotype sharing on sequencing depth was noted.

It was 90 million to 95 million PBMCs that unsorted samples used for genomic DNA. Some clones are missing from TCRdb's copy, which holds only in-frame ones; the method was immunoSEQ multiplex PCR. The table lists roughly 500,000 clones, 79% of them singletons, with over 10% in the top ten. The chain joins TRBV21-1 to TRBJ2-7; no DNA check was done on the table's D call, TRBD1. TRBV21-1 has pseudogene status. The receptor was isolated from a woman aged 40 to 55 in good health. Some clones in this sample may be carry-over from other donors' samples. The material sequenced was PBMCs. As DNA, the CDR3 is TGTGCCAGCAGTCCCAGATGGTACGAGCAGTACTTC. It translates to CASSPRWYEQYF.